This T cell receptor beta chain is from a study of T cell changes during pregnancy in multiple sclerosis. Clones were sequenced by immunoSEQ multiplex PCR, and TCRdb holds only the in-frame ones, with some missing. The table lists about 100,000 clones, roughly 92% of them singletons, with less than 4.5% in the top ten. CDR1 LNHDA and CDR2 SQIVND come from the germline V gene (reference sequence). V was clipped by 5 bases and J by 6 bases; unmatched bases: 8. The CDR3 spans 14 residues. V is TRBV19 and J is TRBJ2-3; 7 bases map to TRBD1. This specimen was peripheral blood, taken after pregnancy. The origin of this receptor is a female donor with multiple sclerosis, enrolled in a pregnancy study. As DNA, the CDR3 is TGTGCCAGTAGTGCCAACAGGGGTTGGGATACGCAGTATTTT. Its protein product is CASSANRGWDTQYF.